This T cell receptor beta chain was sequenced during a study of T cells in Graves' hyperthyroidism and ophthalmopathy. General study findings and limits: Blood held most thyroid clonotypes expanded above 0.001 frequency.

Amplified TCR beta CDR3 regions derived from RNA transcripts. A first-round RT-PCR of the TCR CDR3 used the HTBI primer set. TCRdb analysed the multiplex PCR reads with MiXCR anew, one entry per CDR3 protein. Among roughly 840,000 distinct CDR3 sequences, around 39% were seen once, and the ten largest hold 8.9%. The definition of stable Graves' hyperthyroidism was no ophthalmopathy progression within 18 months. Concerning this clonotype itself: Its antigen is still unknown.

V was shortened by 1 base and J by 7 bases, with 13 bases between the two germline ends. CDR3 length equals 14 residues. Germline loops: CDR1 DFQATT, CDR2 SNEGSKA (reference sequence). Sequenced sample: blood. This sequence originates from a man between 18 and 35 years old with Graves' hyperthyroidism. The genes are TRBV20-1 and TRBJ2-2, with D tentatively TRBD2 (5 bases). CDR3: CSARVGERSGELFF. CDR3 DNA sequence: TGCAGTGCTAGAGTAGGCGAGCGGAGCGGGGAGCTGTTTTTT.